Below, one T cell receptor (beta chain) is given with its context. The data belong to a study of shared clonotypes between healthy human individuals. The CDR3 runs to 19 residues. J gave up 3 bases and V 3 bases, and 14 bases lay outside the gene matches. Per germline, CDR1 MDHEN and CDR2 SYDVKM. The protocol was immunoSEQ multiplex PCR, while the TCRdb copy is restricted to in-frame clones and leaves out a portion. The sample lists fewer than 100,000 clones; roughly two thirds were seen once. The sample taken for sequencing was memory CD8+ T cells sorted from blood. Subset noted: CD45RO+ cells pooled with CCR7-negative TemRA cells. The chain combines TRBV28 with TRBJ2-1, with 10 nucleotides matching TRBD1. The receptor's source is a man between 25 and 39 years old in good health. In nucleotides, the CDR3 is TGTGCCAGCAGTTTTGGGCTGGGCCCCGGGACAGGGGTCTACAATGAGCAGTTCTTC. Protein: CASSFGLGPGTGVYNEQFF.